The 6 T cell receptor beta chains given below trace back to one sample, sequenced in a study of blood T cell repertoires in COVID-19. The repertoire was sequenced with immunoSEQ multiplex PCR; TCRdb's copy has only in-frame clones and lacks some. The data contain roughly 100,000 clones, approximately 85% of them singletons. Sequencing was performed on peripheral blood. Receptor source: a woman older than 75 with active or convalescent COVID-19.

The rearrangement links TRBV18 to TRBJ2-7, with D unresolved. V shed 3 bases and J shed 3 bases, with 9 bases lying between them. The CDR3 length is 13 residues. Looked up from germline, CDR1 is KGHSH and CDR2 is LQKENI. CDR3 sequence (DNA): TGTGCCAGCTCACCGTTACATTTCTACGAGCAGTACTTC. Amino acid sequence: CASSPLHFYEQYF.

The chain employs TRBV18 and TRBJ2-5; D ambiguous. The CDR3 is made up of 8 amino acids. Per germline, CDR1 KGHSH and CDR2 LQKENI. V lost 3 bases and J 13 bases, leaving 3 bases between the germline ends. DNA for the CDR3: TGTGCCAGCTCACCCAGGTACTTC. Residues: CASSPRYF.

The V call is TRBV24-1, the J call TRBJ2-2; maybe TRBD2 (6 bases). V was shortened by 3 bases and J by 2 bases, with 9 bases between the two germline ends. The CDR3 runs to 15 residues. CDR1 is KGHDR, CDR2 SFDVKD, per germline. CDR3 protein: CATSDVGLNTGELFF. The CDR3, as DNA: TGTGCCACCAGTGATGTCGGACTAAACACCGGGGAGCTGTTTTTT.

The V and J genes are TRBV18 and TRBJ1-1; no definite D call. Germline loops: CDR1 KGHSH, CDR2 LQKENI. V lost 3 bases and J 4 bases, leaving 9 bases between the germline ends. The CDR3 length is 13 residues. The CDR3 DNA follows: TGTGCCAGCTCACCCAATGAGGGCACTGAAGCTTTCTTT. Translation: CASSPNEGTEAFF. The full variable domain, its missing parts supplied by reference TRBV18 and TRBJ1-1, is NAGVMQNPRHLVRRRGQEARLRCSPMKGHSHVYWYRQLPEEGLKFMVYLQKENIIDESGMPKERFSAEFPKEGPSILRIQQVVRGDSAAYFCASSPNEGTEAFFGQGTRLTVV.

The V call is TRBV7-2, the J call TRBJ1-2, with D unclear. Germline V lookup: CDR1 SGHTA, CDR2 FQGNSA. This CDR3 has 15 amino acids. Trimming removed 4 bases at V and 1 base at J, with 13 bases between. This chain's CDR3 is CASSSAGQHNYGYTF. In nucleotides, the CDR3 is TGTGCCAGCAGCTCTGCGGGCCAGCATAACTATGGCTACACCTTC.

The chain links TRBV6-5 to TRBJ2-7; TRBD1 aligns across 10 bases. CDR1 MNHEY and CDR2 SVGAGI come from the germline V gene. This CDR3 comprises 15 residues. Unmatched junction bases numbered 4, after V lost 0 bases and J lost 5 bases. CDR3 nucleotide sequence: TGTGCCAGCAGTTACTCGTGGGACAGGGGCGACGAGCAGTACTTC. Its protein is CASSYSWDRGDEQYF.